Following are 30 T cell receptor beta chains from one sample sequenced in a study of CD8 T cells in ankylosing spondylitis. A single record per CDR3 protein comes from TCRdb applying MiXCR to the 5' RACE reads. The sample records approximately 38,000 distinct CDR3 sequences, 2.5% to 3.5% being singletons. The material sequenced was blood, either unsorted or a sorted T cell fraction (not recorded which). Every receptor here comes from a male donor with ankylosing spondylitis or in good health (not recorded which).

This clonotype has ten or more counts. The genes are TRBV9 and TRBJ2-2, with D maybe TRBD2 (6 bases). This CDR3 is 15 amino acids long. The germline gives CDR1 SGDLS, CDR2 YYNGEE. V gave up 3 bases and J gave up 1 base, with 10 bases separating them. CDR3 sequence (DNA): TGTGCCAGCAGCGACGGGAGAGAGAACACCGGGGAGCTGTTTTTT. Amino acids: CASSDGRENTGELFF.

This clonotype came up many times. The chain has TRBV9 and TRBJ2-7; D perhaps matches TRBD2 (6 bases). The CDR3 loop spans 16 amino acids. V gave up 2 bases and J gave up 0 bases, with 15 bases separating them. The germline V gene has CDR1 SGDLS and CDR2 YYNGEE. CDR3 in DNA: TGTGCCAGCAGCGTGAAGGAGGGCGGACGCTCCTACGAGCAGTACTTC. The encoded protein is CASSVKEGGRSYEQYF. Full variable domain (outside the CDR3, taken from reference TRBV9 and TRBJ2-7): DSGVTQTPKHLITATGQRVTLRCSPRSGDLSVYWYQQSLDQGLQFLIQYYNGEERAKGNILERFSAQQFPDLHSELNLSSLELGDSALYFCASSVKEGGRSYEQYFGPGTRLTVT.

The chain links TRBV9 to TRBJ2-1; the D call may be TRBD1 or TRBD2 (5 bases each). The CDR3 extends over 16 amino acids. Per germline, CDR1 SGDLS and CDR2 YYNGEE. Trimming cost V 0 bases and J 1 base, with 11 bases left between them. In DNA form, the CDR3 reads TGTGCCAGCAGCGTAGGCTTGGGGGAGTCCTACAATGAGCAGTTCTTC. Protein product: CASSVGLGESYNEQFF.

The V and J genes are TRBV9 and TRBJ2-2; perhaps TRBD2 as D (6 bases). Germline V gene lookup returns CDR1 SGDLS and CDR2 YYNGEE. The V end was cut by 0 bases, the J end by 4 bases, with 13 bases between. This CDR3 is 16 amino acids long. The CDR3 here is CASSVASAGGTGELFF. The CDR3 region has the DNA TGTGCCAGCAGCGTAGCATCAGCGGGCGGCACCGGGGAGCTGTTTTTT.

This clonotype was seen ten or more times. This chain links TRBV9 with TRBJ2-7, with TRBD1 as a possible D gene (6 bases). CDR3 length: 13 amino acids. CDR1 and CDR2 from the germline V gene are SGDLS and YYNGEE. V gave up 3 bases and J gave up 1 base, with 8 bases separating them. CDR3 sequence reads: CASSEQGSYEQYF. In DNA, the CDR3 is TGTGCCAGCAGCGAACAGGGTTCCTACGAGCAGTACTTC. Drawing the rest from reference TRBV9 and TRBJ2-7, the complete variable domain is DSGVTQTPKHLITATGQRVTLRCSPRSGDLSVYWYQQSLDQGLQFLIQYYNGEERAKGNILERFSAQQFPDLHSELNLSSLELGDSALYFCASSEQGSYEQYFGPGTRLTVT.

Ten or more counts support this clonotype. The rearrangement links TRBV9 to TRBJ2-2; D possibly corresponds to TRBD2 (5 bases). Per germline, CDR1 SGDLS and CDR2 YYNGEE. CDR3 size: 16 residues. The V and J ends lost 0 bases and 4 bases respectively, with 13 bases between them. Here the CDR3 reads CASSVDHGVITGELFF. The CDR3 DNA reads as TGTGCCAGCAGCGTAGATCACGGGGTGATCACCGGGGAGCTGTTTTTT.

In its sample, this clonotype was seen many times. The rearrangement uses TRBV9 and TRBJ2-1; perhaps TRBD2 as D (6 bases). In germline, CDR1 is SGDLS, CDR2 YYNGEE. CDR3 length: 12 amino acids. Between the trimmed V and J ends, which lost 3 bases and 10 bases, there was a span of 11 bases. CDR3 protein: CASSARGGEQFF. The CDR3 DNA reads as TGTGCCAGCAGCGCCCGGGGAGGCGAGCAGTTCTTC.

This clonotype was observed many times. The chain carries TRBV9 and TRBJ2-2, with D hard to call. The CDR3 covers 14 residues. V lost 0 bases, J lost 4 bases, and 7 bases lay in between. CDR1 and CDR2 (germline): SGDLS, YYNGEE. The CDR3 DNA sequence: TGTGCCAGCAGCGTAGCTAGGTCCACCGGGGAGCTGTTTTTT. This encodes CASSVARSTGELFF. The entire variable domain, with the rest obtained from reference TRBV9 and TRBJ2-2, is as follows: DSGVTQTPKHLITATGQRVTLRCSPRSGDLSVYWYQQSLDQGLQFLIQYYNGEERAKGNILERFSAQQFPDLHSELNLSSLELGDSALYFCASSVARSTGELFFGEGSRLTVL.

This clonotype was observed at least ten times. CDR3 sequence (DNA): TGTGCCAGCAGCACTAGCGCCCAATACAATGAGCAGTTCTTC. It is translated as CASSTSAQYNEQFF. V and J are TRBV9 and TRBJ2-1, with 7 bases that match TRBD2. This CDR3 contains 14 residues. The V gene's germline CDR1 is SGDLS and CDR2 YYNGEE. J lost 4 bases, V lost 4 bases, and 5 bases had no gene match. Variable domain in full (rest from reference TRBV9 and TRBJ2-1): DSGVTQTPKHLITATGQRVTLRCSPRSGDLSVYWYQQSLDQGLQFLIQYYNGEERAKGNILERFSAQQFPDLHSELNLSSLELGDSALYFCASSTSAQYNEQFFGPGTRLTVL.

The chain carries TRBV9 and TRBJ2-1; 11 nucleotides align to TRBD2. The V gene's germline CDR1 is SGDLS and CDR2 YYNGEE. Unmatched junction bases numbered 8, after V lost 6 bases and J lost 6 bases. This CDR3 is 15 amino acids long. CDR3 nucleotides: TGTGCCAGCACTGTTAGCGGGAGGGGAGTCAATGAGCAGTTCTTC. Translation: CASTVSGRGVNEQFF.

This clonotype was observed at least ten times. The chain links TRBV9 to TRBJ2-7; possibly TRBD1 for D (5 bases). In germline, CDR1 is SGDLS, CDR2 YYNGEE. The V gene lost 2 bases and the J gene lost 3 bases, with 12 bases spanning the gap. The CDR3 has 14 residues. CDR3 nucleotides: TGTGCCAGCAGCGTGGGGCCTCCCGGCTACGAGCAGTACTTC. Translation gives CASSVGPPGYEQYF.

This clonotype was counted many times. The V call is TRBV9, the J call TRBJ2-3; D gene unclear. The CDR3 runs to 14 residues. Germline-derived CDR1 and CDR2 are SGDLS and YYNGEE. Trimming left V 3 bases short and J 2 bases short, with 10 bases between. The CDR3 reads CASSGRTNTDTQYF. The CDR3 bases are TGTGCCAGCAGCGGAAGGACCAACACAGATACGCAGTATTTT.

Ten or more counts support this clonotype. The CDR3 bases are TGTGCCAGCAGCGTAAGATCGACAGGGGGCACGTCTGAAGCTTTCTTT. Its translation: CASSVRSTGGTSEAFF. The chain is built from TRBV9 and TRBJ1-1; 10 nucleotides align to TRBD1. This CDR3 comprises 16 residues. Trimming cost V 1 base and J 6 bases; bases outside gene matches: 9. Germline CDR1 is SGDLS and CDR2 is YYNGEE. The full variable domain, completed using reference TRBV9 and TRBJ1-1, is DSGVTQTPKHLITATGQRVTLRCSPRSGDLSVYWYQQSLDQGLQFLIQYYNGEERAKGNILERFSAQQFPDLHSELNLSSLELGDSALYFCASSVRSTGGTSEAFFGQGTRLTVV.

This clonotype was observed at least ten times. The gene calls are TRBV9 and TRBJ2-7; tentatively, D is TRBD2 (6 bases). The germline gives CDR1 SGDLS, CDR2 YYNGEE. V lost 0 bases and J lost 1, with 8 bases in between. The CDR3 has 14 amino acids. CDR3 sequence (DNA): TGTGCCAGCAGCGTAGCCGGGACTTCCTACGAGCAGTACTTC. Encoded protein: CASSVAGTSYEQYF.

This clonotype was picked up many times. The rearrangement joins TRBV9 to TRBJ2-7, with TRBD1 matching over 7 bases. This CDR3 spans 16 amino acids. V shed 2 bases and J 3 bases; nucleotides not matched to a gene: 11. Germline lookup yields CDR1 SGDLS and CDR2 YYNGEE. Written as DNA, the CDR3 is TGTGCCAGCAGCGTCTCAGGACAGGCCTGGGGCTACGAGCAGTACTTC. Residues: CASSVSGQAWGYEQYF.

In its sample, this clonotype was seen many times. The chain couples TRBV9 to TRBJ2-5; D remains unclear. Trimming removed 2 bases from V and 1 base from J, with 12 bases in between. Germline V CDR1 and CDR2: SGDLS, YYNGEE. The CDR3 spans 15 residues. The CDR3 nucleotides read TGTGCCAGCAGCGTTGGCAGACAAAGCCAAGAGACCCAGTACTTC. This encodes CASSVGRQSQETQYF. The variable domain in full, completed from reference TRBV9 and TRBJ2-5, reads DSGVTQTPKHLITATGQRVTLRCSPRSGDLSVYWYQQSLDQGLQFLIQYYNGEERAKGNILERFSAQQFPDLHSELNLSSLELGDSALYFCASSVGRQSQETQYFGPGTRLLVL.

This clonotype occurred many times. CDR3 sequence (DNA): TGTGCCAGCAGTCGGACAATACTGGGGGAGACCCAGTACTTC. It encodes CASSRTILGETQYF. The chain is built from TRBV9 and TRBJ2-5; TRBD1 might be the D (5 bases). The CDR3 is 14 amino acids. V lost 5 bases, J lost 5 bases, and 16 bases lay in between. Germline values: CDR1 SGDLS, CDR2 YYNGEE.

The sample holds many counts of this clonotype. The V and J genes are TRBV9 and TRBJ1-1, with D tentatively TRBD1 (6 bases). The CDR3 runs 15 residues. Per germline, CDR1 SGDLS and CDR2 YYNGEE. Trimming cost V 0 bases and J 4 bases, with 13 bases left between them. The CDR3 protein is CASSVEGGGSTEAFF. As DNA, the CDR3 is TGTGCCAGCAGCGTAGAAGGGGGGGGATCCACTGAAGCTTTCTTT.

This clonotype came up many times. The gene calls are TRBV9 and TRBJ2-2, with TRBD1 matching 9 bases. The V gene's germline CDR1 is SGDLS and CDR2 YYNGEE. The CDR3 covers 15 residues. The junction had 4 bases not matched to a gene; V was cut back by 4 bases and J by 3 bases. The CDR3 loop reads CASSPRTGDTGELFF. The DNA of the CDR3 is TGTGCCAGCAGCCCCCGGACAGGGGACACCGGGGAGCTGTTTTTT.

Ten or more counts support this clonotype. The chain links TRBV9 to TRBJ2-7; perhaps TRBD2 as D (5 bases). Germline-derived CDR1 and CDR2 are SGDLS and YYNGEE. Trimming pared 3 bases from V and 5 bases from J, leaving 6 bases between. The CDR3 consists of 11 residues. The CDR3 region has the DNA TGTGCCAGCAGCGGGGGAGACGAGCAGTACTTC. Protein product: CASSGGDEQYF.

This clonotype showed up many times. The V gene is TRBV9, the J gene TRBJ2-1; 8 bases map to TRBD1. The CDR3 sequence is 14 residues long. The germline V gene has CDR1 SGDLS and CDR2 YYNGEE. The J segment lost 10 bases and the V segment lost 4 bases, leaving 10 bases of the junction unmatched. The CDR3 is CASSPRTGPGEQFF. The DNA for the CDR3 is TGTGCCAGCAGCCCCCGGACAGGGCCAGGGGAGCAGTTCTTC.

This clonotype showed up just a few times. V is TRBV9 and J is TRBJ2-7; D uncertain. The V gene lost 3 bases and the J gene lost 3 bases, with 13 bases spanning the gap. Germline assignment: CDR1 SGDLS and CDR2 YYNGEE. This CDR3 comprises 14 residues. CDR3 DNA: TGTGCCAGCAGCGCCAGCAATTACGACTACGAGCAGTACTTC. Translating gives CASSASNYDYEQYF. Full variable domain (missing parts from reference TRBV9 and TRBJ2-7): DSGVTQTPKHLITATGQRVTLRCSPRSGDLSVYWYQQSLDQGLQFLIQYYNGEERAKGNILERFSAQQFPDLHSELNLSSLELGDSALYFCASSASNYDYEQYFGPGTRLTVT.

This clonotype occurred many times. The rearrangement joins TRBV9 to TRBJ2-2; no clear D. The V gene's germline CDR1 is SGDLS and CDR2 YYNGEE. The CDR3 runs to 14 residues. The V and J ends lost 1 base and 0 bases respectively, with 4 bases between them. The CDR3 nucleotides read TGTGCCAGCAGCGTAAGAACGAACACCGGGGAGCTGTTTTTT. As protein: CASSVRTNTGELFF.

This clonotype was seen repeatedly, ten times or more. This sequence joins TRBV9 and TRBJ2-7; D unresolved. V was shortened by 4 bases and J by 2 bases, with 16 bases between the two germline ends. The CDR3 sequence is 15 residues long. Germline V gives CDR1 SGDLS, CDR2 YYNGEE. CDR3 amino acids: CASSPSPATPYEQYF. CDR3 in DNA: TGTGCCAGCAGCCCGAGCCCAGCGACGCCCTACGAGCAGTACTTC.

The table lists this clonotype with many counts. V usage is TRBV9 and J usage is TRBJ1-6, with D uncertain. Between the trimmed V and J ends, which lost 1 base and 4 bases, there was a span of 6 bases. The CDR3 is 14 residues long. CDR1 and CDR2 from the germline V gene are SGDLS and YYNGEE. This CDR3 reads CASSVTGYNSPLHF. The CDR3 DNA reads as TGTGCCAGCAGCGTAACGGGATATAATTCACCCCTCCACTTT.

This clonotype was detected many times. The V gene is TRBV9, the J gene TRBJ2-5, with a possible D match to TRBD2 (5 bases). Trimming pared 3 bases from V and 5 bases from J, leaving 11 bases between. Per germline, CDR1 SGDLS and CDR2 YYNGEE. The CDR3 contains 13 residues. CDR3: CASSGQPGETQYF. The CDR3 DNA is TGTGCCAGCAGCGGACAACCGGGGGAGACCCAGTACTTC. The variable domain in full, completed from reference TRBV9 and TRBJ2-5, reads DSGVTQTPKHLITATGQRVTLRCSPRSGDLSVYWYQQSLDQGLQFLIQYYNGEERAKGNILERFSAQQFPDLHSELNLSSLELGDSALYFCASSGQPGETQYFGPGTRLLVL.

There are many counts of this clonotype. The chain has TRBV9 and TRBJ2-3; 8 bases line up with TRBD1. CDR1 and CDR2 (germline): SGDLS, YYNGEE. The V gene end was trimmed by 1 base and the J gene end by 3 bases; junction bases not matched to a gene: 7. This CDR3 region has 16 residues. The chain's CDR3 is CASSVRWTGLTDTQYF. In DNA form, the CDR3 reads TGTGCCAGCAGCGTACGGTGGACAGGGTTGACAGATACGCAGTATTTT. Variable domain in full (rest from reference TRBV9 and TRBJ2-3): DSGVTQTPKHLITATGQRVTLRCSPRSGDLSVYWYQQSLDQGLQFLIQYYNGEERAKGNILERFSAQQFPDLHSELNLSSLELGDSALYFCASSVRWTGLTDTQYFGPGTRLTVL.

This clonotype was detected ten times or more. The chain has TRBV9 and TRBJ2-3; D tentatively fits TRBD1 or TRBD2 (5 bases each). This CDR3 spans 16 amino acids. V shed 0 bases and J shed 3 bases, with 14 bases lying between them. Germline values: CDR1 SGDLS, CDR2 YYNGEE. Written as DNA, the CDR3 is TGTGCCAGCAGCGTAGCCGGGGCGTATAGGACAGATACGCAGTATTTT. This gives the protein CASSVAGAYRTDTQYF.

This clonotype was picked up many times. This chain joins TRBV9 and TRBJ2-5; D is perhaps TRBD1 (6 bases). This CDR3 has 14 residues. V was pared by 3 bases and J by 1 base, with 10 bases between. The germline CDR1 and CDR2 sequences are SGDLS and YYNGEE. The CDR3 spells CASSGGLVQETQYF. The CDR3 DNA sequence: TGTGCCAGCAGCGGGGGGCTAGTCCAAGAGACCCAGTACTTC.

This clonotype was seen repeatedly, ten times or more. The chain is built from TRBV9 and TRBJ2-3; TRBD2 agrees at 8 bases. From germline, CDR1 is SGDLS and CDR2 YYNGEE. The ends lost 0 bases at V and 6 bases at J; junction bases unmatched: 12. The CDR3 is 17 amino acids. The CDR3 protein is CASSVVGSGNHIDTQYF. CDR3 bases: TGTGCCAGCAGCGTAGTAGGTAGCGGGAACCACATCGATACGCAGTATTTT.